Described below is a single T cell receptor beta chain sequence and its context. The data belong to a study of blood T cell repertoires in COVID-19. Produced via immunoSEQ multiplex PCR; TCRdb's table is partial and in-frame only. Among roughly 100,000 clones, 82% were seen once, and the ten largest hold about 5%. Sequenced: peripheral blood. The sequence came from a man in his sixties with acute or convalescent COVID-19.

CDR3 sequence (DNA): TGCGCCAGCAGCCAGGCGACAGGGTCCTACGAGCAGTACTTC. The encoded protein is CASSQATGSYEQYF. The V and J genes are TRBV4-3 and TRBJ2-7; 7 nucleotides line up with TRBD1. The J segment lost 1 base and the V segment lost 3 bases, leaving 3 bases of the junction unmatched. CDR1 and CDR2 from the germline V gene are LGHNA and YSLEER. CDR3 length: 14 amino acids.